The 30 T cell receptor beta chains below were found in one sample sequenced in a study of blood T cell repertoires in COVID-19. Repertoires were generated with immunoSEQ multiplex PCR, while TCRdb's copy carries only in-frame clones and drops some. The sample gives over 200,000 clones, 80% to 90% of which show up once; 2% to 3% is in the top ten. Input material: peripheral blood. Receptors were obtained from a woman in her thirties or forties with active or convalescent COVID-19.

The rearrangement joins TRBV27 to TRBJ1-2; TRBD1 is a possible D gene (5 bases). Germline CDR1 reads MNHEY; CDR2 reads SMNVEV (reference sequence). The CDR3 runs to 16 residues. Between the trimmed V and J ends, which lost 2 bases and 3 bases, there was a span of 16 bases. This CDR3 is CASSLQGWGYYYGYTF. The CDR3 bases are TGTGCCAGCAGTTTACAGGGCTGGGGTTACTACTATGGCTACACCTTC.

The CDR3: CSVEATTFGSDTQYF. The CDR3 DNA is TGCAGCGTTGAAGCCACAACCTTCGGGTCAGATACGCAGTATTTT. The chain carries TRBV29-1 and TRBJ2-3; the D is unclear. This CDR3 has 15 amino acids. From germline, CDR1 is SQVTM and CDR2 ANQGSEA. The V end lost 1 base, the J end lost 4 bases, and 15 bases lay between the germline ends.

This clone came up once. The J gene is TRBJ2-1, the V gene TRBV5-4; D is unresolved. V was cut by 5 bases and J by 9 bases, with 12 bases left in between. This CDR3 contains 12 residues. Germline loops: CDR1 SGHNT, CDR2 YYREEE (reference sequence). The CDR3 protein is CASSPLEGEQFF. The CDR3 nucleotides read TGTGCCAGCAGTCCCCTAGAAGGTGAGCAGTTCTTC.

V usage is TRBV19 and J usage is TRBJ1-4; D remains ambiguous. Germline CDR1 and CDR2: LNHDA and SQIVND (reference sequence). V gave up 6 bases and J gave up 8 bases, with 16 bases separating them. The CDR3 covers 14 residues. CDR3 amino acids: CASSLEGWEEKLFF. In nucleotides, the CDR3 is TGTGCCAGTAGCCTAGAAGGCTGGGAGGAAAAACTGTTTTTT.

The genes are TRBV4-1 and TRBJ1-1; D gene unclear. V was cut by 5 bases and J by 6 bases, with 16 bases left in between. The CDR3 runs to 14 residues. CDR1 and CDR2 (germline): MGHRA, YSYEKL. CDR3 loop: CASSTDIGPAEAFF. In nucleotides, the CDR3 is TGCGCCAGCAGCACCGACATTGGGCCCGCTGAAGCTTTCTTT.

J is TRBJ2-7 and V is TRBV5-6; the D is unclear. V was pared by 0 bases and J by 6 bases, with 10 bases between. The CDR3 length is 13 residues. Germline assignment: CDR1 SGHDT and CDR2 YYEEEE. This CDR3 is CASSLVPSTEQYF. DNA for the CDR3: TGTGCCAGCAGCTTGGTCCCGAGTACCGAGCAGTACTTC. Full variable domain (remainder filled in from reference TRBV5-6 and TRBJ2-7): DAGVTQSPTHLIKTRGQQVTLRCSPKSGHDTVSWYQQALGQGPQFIFQYYEEEERQRGNFPDRFSGHQFPNYSSELNVNALLLGDSALYLCASSLVPSTEQYFGPGTRLTVT.

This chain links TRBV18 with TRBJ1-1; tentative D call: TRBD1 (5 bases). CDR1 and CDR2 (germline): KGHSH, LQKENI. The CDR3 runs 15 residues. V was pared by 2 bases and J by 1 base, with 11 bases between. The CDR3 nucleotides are TGTGCCAGCTCACCATCATCGGGGGGGAACACTGAAGCTTTCTTT. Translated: CASSPSSGGNTEAFF.

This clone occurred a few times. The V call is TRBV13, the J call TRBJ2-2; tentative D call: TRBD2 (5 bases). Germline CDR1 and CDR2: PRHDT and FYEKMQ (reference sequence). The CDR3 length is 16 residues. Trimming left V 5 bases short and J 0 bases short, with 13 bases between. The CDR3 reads CASSHLTNANTGELFF. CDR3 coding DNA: TGTGCCAGCAGCCACCTGACTAATGCGAACACCGGGGAGCTGTTTTTT.

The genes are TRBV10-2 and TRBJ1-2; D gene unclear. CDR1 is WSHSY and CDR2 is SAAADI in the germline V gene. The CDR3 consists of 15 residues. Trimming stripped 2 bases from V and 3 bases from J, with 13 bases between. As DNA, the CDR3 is TGCGCCAGCAGTGAGGATTCCGCAGTCTACTATGGCTACACCTTC. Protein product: CASSEDSAVYYGYTF.

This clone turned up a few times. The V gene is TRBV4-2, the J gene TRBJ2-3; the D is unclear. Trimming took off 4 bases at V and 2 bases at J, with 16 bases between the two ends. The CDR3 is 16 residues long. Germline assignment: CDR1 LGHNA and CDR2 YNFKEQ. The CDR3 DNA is TGTGCCAGCAGCCGTGCCGCGGCGCTCGACACAGATACGCAGTATTTT. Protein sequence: CASSRAAALDTDTQYF.

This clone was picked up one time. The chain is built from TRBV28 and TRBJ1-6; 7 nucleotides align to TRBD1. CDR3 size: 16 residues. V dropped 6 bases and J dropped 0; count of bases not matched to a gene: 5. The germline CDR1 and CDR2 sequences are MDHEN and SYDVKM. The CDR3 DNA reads TGTGCCAGCAGCCTCGACAGGGCCTCCTATAATTCACCCCTCCACTTT. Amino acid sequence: CASSLDRASYNSPLHF. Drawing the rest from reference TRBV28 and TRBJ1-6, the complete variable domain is DVKVTQSSRYLVKRTGEKVFLECVQDMDHENMFWYRQDPGLGLRLIYFSYDVKMKEKGDIPEGYSVSREKKERFSLILESASTNQTSMYLCASSLDRASYNSPLHFGNGTRLTVT.

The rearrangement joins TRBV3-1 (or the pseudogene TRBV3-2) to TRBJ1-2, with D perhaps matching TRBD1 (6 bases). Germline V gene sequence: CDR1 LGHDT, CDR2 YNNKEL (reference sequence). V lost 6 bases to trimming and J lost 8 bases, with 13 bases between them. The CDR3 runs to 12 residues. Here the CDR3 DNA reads TGTGCCAGCAGTCAACAGGGAGGCGGCTACACCTTC. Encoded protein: CASSQQGGGYTF.

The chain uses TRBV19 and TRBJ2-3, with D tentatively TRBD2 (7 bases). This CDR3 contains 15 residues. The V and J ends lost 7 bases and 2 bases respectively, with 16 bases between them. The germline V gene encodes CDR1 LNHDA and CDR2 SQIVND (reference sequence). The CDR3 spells CASKEGGGLTDTQYF. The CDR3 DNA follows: TGTGCCAGTAAGGAGGGGGGGGGCCTCACAGATACGCAGTATTTT.

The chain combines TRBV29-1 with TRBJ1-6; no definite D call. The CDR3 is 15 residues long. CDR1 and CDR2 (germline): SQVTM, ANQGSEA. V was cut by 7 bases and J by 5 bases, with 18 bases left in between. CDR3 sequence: CSARSGAGNNSPLHF. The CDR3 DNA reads TGCAGCGCGCGAAGCGGCGCGGGGAATAATTCACCCCTCCACTTT.

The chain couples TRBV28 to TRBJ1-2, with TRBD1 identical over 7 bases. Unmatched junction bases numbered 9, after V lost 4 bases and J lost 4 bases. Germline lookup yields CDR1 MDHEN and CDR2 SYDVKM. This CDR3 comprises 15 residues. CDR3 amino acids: CASSSRQGGGYGYTF. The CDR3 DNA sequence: TGTGCCAGCAGTTCCCGACAGGGCGGTGGCTATGGCTACACCTTC.

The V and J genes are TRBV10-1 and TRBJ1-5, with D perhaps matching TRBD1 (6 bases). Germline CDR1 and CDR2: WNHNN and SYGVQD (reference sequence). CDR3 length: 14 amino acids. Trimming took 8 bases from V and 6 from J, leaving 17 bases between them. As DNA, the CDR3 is TGCGCCAGCCCCCCGACAGGAAGTAGTCAGCCCCAGCATTTT. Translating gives CASPPTGSSQPQHF.

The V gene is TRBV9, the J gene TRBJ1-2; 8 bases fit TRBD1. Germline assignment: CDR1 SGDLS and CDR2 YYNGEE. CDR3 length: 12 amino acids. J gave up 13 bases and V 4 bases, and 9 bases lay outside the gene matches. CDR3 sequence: CASSQGGQGRTF. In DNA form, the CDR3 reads TGTGCCAGCAGCCAGGGAGGACAGGGTCGCACCTTC.

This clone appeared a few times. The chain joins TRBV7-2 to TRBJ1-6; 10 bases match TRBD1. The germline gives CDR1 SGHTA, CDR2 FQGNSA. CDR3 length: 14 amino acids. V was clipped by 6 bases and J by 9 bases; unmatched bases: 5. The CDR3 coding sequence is TGTGCCAGCAGTCCCGGACAGGGGGGTTCACCCCTCCACTTT. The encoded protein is CASSPGQGGSPLHF.

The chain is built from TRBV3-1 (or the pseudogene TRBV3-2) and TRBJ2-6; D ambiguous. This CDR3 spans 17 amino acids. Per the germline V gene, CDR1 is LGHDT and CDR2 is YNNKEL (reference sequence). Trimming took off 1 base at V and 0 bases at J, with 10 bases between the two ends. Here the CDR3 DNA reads TGTGCCAGCAGCCAAGGTAGACATTTCTCTGGGGCCAACGTCCTGACTTTC. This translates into CASSQGRHFSGANVLTF.

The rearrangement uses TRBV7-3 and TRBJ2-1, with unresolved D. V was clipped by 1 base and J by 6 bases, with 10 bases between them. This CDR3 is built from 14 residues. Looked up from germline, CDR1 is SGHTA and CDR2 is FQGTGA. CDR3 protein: CASSLNPLFNEQFF. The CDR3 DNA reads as TGTGCCAGCAGCTTAAATCCCCTCTTCAATGAGCAGTTCTTC.

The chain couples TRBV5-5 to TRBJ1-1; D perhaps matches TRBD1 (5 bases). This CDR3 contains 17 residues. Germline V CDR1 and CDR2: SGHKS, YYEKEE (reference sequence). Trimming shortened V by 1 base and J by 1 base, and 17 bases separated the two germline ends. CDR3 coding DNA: TGTGCCAGCAGCTTGCGCGTCAGGGAGGGAGGGAACACTGAAGCTTTCTTT. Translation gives CASSLRVREGGNTEAFF.

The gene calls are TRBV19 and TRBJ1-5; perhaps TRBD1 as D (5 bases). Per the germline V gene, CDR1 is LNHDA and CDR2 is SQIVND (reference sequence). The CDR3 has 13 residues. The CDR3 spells CASQGEAYQPQHF. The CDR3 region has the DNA TGTGCTTCACAAGGGGAGGCATATCAGCCCCAGCATTTT. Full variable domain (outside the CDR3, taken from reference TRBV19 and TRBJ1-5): DGGITQSPKYLFRKEGQNVTLSCEQNLNHDAMYWYRQDPGQGLRLIYYSQIVNDFQKGDIAEGYSVSREKKESFPLTVTSAQKNPTAFYLCASQGEAYQPQHFGDGTRLSIL.

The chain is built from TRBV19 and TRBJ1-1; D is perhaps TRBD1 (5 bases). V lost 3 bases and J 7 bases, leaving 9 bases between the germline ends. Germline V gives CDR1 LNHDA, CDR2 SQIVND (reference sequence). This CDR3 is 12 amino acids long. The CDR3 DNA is TGTGCCAGTAGTATCACGGGGGGTGAAGCTTTCTTT. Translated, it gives CASSITGGEAFF.

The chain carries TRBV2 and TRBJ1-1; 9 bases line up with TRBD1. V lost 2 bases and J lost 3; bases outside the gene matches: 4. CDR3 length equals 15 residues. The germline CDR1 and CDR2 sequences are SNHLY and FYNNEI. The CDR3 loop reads CASSEPTGGDTEAFF. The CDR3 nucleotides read TGTGCCAGCAGTGAACCGACAGGGGGGGACACTGAAGCTTTCTTT. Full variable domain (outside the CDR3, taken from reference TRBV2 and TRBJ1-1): EPEVTQTPSHQVTQMGQEVILRCVPISNHLYFYWYRQILGQKVEFLVSFYNNEISEKSEIFDDQFSVERPDGSNFTLKIRSTKLEDSAMYFCASSEPTGGDTEAFFGQGTRLTVV.

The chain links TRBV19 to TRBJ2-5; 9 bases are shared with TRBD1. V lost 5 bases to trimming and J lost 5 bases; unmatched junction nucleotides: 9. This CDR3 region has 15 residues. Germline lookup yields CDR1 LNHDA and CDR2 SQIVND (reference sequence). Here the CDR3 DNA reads TGTGCCAGTAGTCGCCGGACAGGGGCAGGTGAGACCCAGTACTTC. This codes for CASSRRTGAGETQYF.

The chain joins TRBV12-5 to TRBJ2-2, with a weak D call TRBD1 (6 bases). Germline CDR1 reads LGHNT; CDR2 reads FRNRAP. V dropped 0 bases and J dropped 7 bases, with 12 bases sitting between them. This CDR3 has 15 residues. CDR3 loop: CASGLVTGYHGELFF. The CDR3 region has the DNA TGTGCTAGTGGTTTGGTCACAGGGTACCACGGGGAGCTGTTTTTT. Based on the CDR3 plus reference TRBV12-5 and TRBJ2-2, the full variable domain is DARVTQTPRHKVTEMGQEVTMRCQPILGHNTVFWYRQTMMQGLELLAYFRNRAPLDDSGMPKDRFSAEMPDATLATLKIQPSEPRDSAVYFCASGLVTGYHGELFFGEGSRLTVL.

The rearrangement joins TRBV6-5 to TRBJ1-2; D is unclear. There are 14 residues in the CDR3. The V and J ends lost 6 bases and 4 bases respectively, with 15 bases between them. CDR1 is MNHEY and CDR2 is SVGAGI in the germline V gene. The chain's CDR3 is CASRSGYAPYGYTF. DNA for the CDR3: TGTGCCAGCAGATCGGGTTACGCGCCCTATGGCTACACCTTC.

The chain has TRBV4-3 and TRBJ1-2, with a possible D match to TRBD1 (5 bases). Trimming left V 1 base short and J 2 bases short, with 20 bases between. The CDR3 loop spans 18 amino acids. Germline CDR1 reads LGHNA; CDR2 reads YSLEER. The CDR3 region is CASSQALIRGATNYGYTF. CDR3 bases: TGCGCCAGCAGCCAAGCCTTAATCCGTGGGGCGACAAACTATGGCTACACCTTC.

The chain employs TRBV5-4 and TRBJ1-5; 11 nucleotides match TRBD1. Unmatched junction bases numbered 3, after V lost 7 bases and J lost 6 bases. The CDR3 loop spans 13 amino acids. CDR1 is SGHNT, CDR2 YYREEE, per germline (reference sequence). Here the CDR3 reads CASGTGGGQPQHF. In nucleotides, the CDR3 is TGTGCCAGCGGGACAGGGGGAGGTCAGCCCCAGCATTTT. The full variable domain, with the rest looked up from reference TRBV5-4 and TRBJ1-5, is ETGVTQSPTHLIKTRGQQVTLRCSSQSGHNTVSWYQQALGQGPQFIFQYYREEENGRGNFPPRFSGLQFPNYSSELNVNALELDDSALYLCASGTGGGQPQHFGDGTRLSIL.

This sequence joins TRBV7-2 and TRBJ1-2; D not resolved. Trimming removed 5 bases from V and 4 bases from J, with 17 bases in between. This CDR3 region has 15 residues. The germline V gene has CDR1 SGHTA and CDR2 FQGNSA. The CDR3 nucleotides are TGTGCCAGCAGCCCGACCGGGGAGGAATTCTATGGCTACACCTTC. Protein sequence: CASSPTGEEFYGYTF. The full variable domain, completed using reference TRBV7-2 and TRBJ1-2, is GAGVSQSPSNKVTEKGKDVELRCDPISGHTALYWYRQSLGQGLEFLIYFQGNSAPDKSGLPSDRFSAERTGGSVSTLTIQRTQQEDSAVYLCASSPTGEEFYGYTFGSGTRLTVV.